The 6 T cell receptor beta chains presented below share a single source sample, sequenced in a study of T-cell reconstitution after alpha-beta-depleted transplantation in children. A TCRbeta library incorporating unique molecular identifiers was prepared. MiXCR was run by TCRdb on the PCR reads, yielding one entry per CDR3 protein. Counted here are 780,000 or so distinct CDR3 sequences, roughly 15% occurring once; the ten biggest clones make up approximately 5%. The sample was PBMCs, mostly from graft donor cells, taken 360 days after TCRalphabeta/CD19-depleted stem cell transplant. The receptors derive from a male patient younger than 18 who had a stem cell transplant for acute lymphoblastic leukemia, so the T cells may come from the graft donor.

The chain combines TRBV20-1 with TRBJ2-5, with TRBD2 matching 10 bases. Trimming took 5 bases from V and 1 from J; bases not matched to a gene: 10. CDR1 is DFQATT, CDR2 SNEGSKA, per germline (reference sequence). The CDR3 has 16 amino acids. The CDR3 DNA reads as TGCAGTGCTCAGCATCCTAGCGGGAGAGCCCAAGAGACCCAGTACTTC. Translation: CSAQHPSGRAQETQYF.

V usage is TRBV18 and J usage is TRBJ2-2; 9 bases match TRBD1. The CDR3 sequence is 16 residues long. Trimming cost V 2 bases and J 4 bases; bases outside gene matches: 5. The V gene's germline CDR1 is KGHSH and CDR2 LQKENI. The CDR3 coding sequence is TGTGCCAGCTCACCAGGGACAGGGAGCCCCACCGGGGAGCTGTTTTTT. Translation: CASSPGTGSPTGELFF.

This clonotype was seen more than once but under ten times. V and J are TRBV2 and TRBJ2-7, with 8 positions matching TRBD1. This CDR3 has 15 residues. Germline CDR1 SNHLY, CDR2 FYNNEI. V gave up 6 bases and J gave up 0 bases; unmatched junction bases: 7. The CDR3 DNA sequence: TGTGCCAGCAGGCAGACAGGGGTAAGCTCCTACGAGCAGTACTTC. Amino acids: CASRQTGVSSYEQYF.

This clonotype came up a few times. The V and J genes are TRBV6-5 and TRBJ1-2, with TRBD1 identical over 7 bases. The CDR3 runs to 15 residues. The germline CDR1 and CDR2 sequences are MNHEY and SVGAGI. V shed 2 bases, J shed 2 bases, and the junction held 5 bases outside the gene matches. The CDR3 DNA sequence: TGTGCCAGCAGTTACCGCCGGGACAGAAACTATGGCTACACCTTC. Translated, it gives CASSYRRDRNYGYTF.

This clonotype has ten or more counts. V usage is TRBV5-5 and J usage is TRBJ2-2, with 8 bases lining up with TRBD1. Trimming removed 3 bases from V and 7 bases from J; junction bases left unmatched: 8. This CDR3 region has 15 residues. Looked up from germline, CDR1 is SGHKS and CDR2 is YYEKEE (reference sequence). The CDR3 nucleotides are TGTGCCAGCAGCTCCTGGACAGGGTCAGTCGGGGAGCTGTTTTTT. This encodes CASSSWTGSVGELFF.

This sequence joins TRBV5-1 and TRBJ2-1; 7 nucleotides agree with TRBD1. Germline values: CDR1 SGHRS, CDR2 YFSETQ. Trimming at V came to 0 bases and at J to 3 bases, leaving 9 bases not matched to a gene. This CDR3 has 17 amino acids. The CDR3 reads CASSLDAGTANYNEQFF. CDR3 DNA sequence: TGCGCCAGCAGCTTGGATGCTGGGACAGCAAACTACAATGAGCAGTTCTTC.